Listed below are T cell receptor beta chains from one sample, sequenced in a study of identifying expanded T cells in peripheral blood. TCRdb's table, derived via immunoSEQ multiplex PCR, lists solely in-frame clones and lacks some. The table shows around 120,000 clones, with approximately 88% occurring only once. Specimen: blood. Receptors were obtained from a person aged 18-69 years in good health. Each CDR3 is given with its conserved first and last residue. The D gene is left open where the match is weak. Where a row states a size, it is once, few, many or the class of an expanded clone; other rows omit it.

d_call	v_call	clone_size	j_call	cdr3_nt	cdr3_aa
TRBD1	TRBV25-1	-	TRBJ2-3	TGTGCCAGCAGTGAATATGACCCCGGGACAGGGTTCACAGATACGCAGTATTTT	CASSEYDPGTGFTDTQYF
TRBD1	TRBV25-1	-	TRBJ1-2	TGTGCCAGCCGCGGACAGGGGTACTATGGCTACACCTTC	CASRGQGYYGYTF
TRBD1	TRBV5-1	-	TRBJ1-1	TGCGCCAGCAGCTTGGGACAGGGAGGAACTGAAGCTTTCTTT	CASSLGQGGTEAFF
-	TRBV7-2	-	TRBJ2-7	TGTGCCAGCAGCTTAAGTTTATTACTCTCCGAGCAGTACTTC	CASSLSLLLSEQYF
TRBD2	TRBV5-1	-	TRBJ2-1	TGCGCCAGCAGCTTCTCCTTAGCGGGGGATAATGAGCAGTTCTTC	CASSFSLAGDNEQFF
-	TRBV5-1	-	TRBJ2-7	TGCGCCAGCAGAGTTTTACTGGGGGTAGACGAGCAGTACTTC	CASRVLLGVDEQYF
-	TRBV29-1	-	TRBJ1-1	TGCAGCGTTGAGGGCGGGCGGAACACTGAAGCTTTCTTT	CSVEGGRNTEAFF
-	TRBV29-1	-	TRBJ1-2	TGCAGCGACAGGGACGACTATGGCTACACCTTC	CSDRDDYGYTF
-	TRBV19	few	TRBJ1-6	TGTGCCAGTAGGACGGGGAACTCACCCCTCCACTTT	CASRTGNSPLHF
-	TRBV6-5	-	TRBJ2-5	TGTGCCAGCAGTTACCCCGACGGGGAGGAGACCCAGTACTTC	CASSYPDGEETQYF
TRBD1	TRBV6-5	once	TRBJ1-2	TGTGCCAGCAGGTACCCGGGACAGGGGAACTATGGCTACACCTTC	CASRYPGQGNYGYTF
-	TRBV14	-	TRBJ1-2	TGTGCCAGCAGCACGCGAGCGGGGTACTCGGGCTATGGCTACACCTTC	CASSTRAGYSGYGYTF
TRBD1	TRBV7-9	-	TRBJ1-2	TGTGCCAGCAGCTTAATTCAGGGGGCAATTAACTATGGCTACACCTTC	CASSLIQGAINYGYTF
TRBD1	TRBV6-1	-	TRBJ1-3	TGTGCCAGCAGGGCCGGACAGGGATCTGGAAACACCATATATTTT	CASRAGQGSGNTIYF
-	TRBV10-2	once	TRBJ1-2	TGCGCCACCCGGGAGATCACTAACTATGGCTACACCTTC	CATREITNYGYTF
-	TRBV2	-	TRBJ2-7	TGTGCCAGCAGTCTCAGGGTCTCCTACGAGCAGTACTTC	CASSLRVSYEQYF
-	TRBV11-3	-	TRBJ2-5	TGTGCCAGCAGCTTGATTCGGGGGGCGCAAGAGACCCAGTACTTC	CASSLIRGAQETQYF
-	TRBV9	once	TRBJ1-5	TGTGCCAGCAGCGCCGGGGGTAATCAGCCCCAGCATTTT	CASSAGGNQPQHF
TRBD1	TRBV29-1	once	TRBJ1-2	TGCAGCGTAGACGGACAGGGTAGTACTAACTATGGCTACACCTTC	CSVDGQGSTNYGYTF
-	TRBV4-1	-	TRBJ2-3	TGCGCCAGCAGCCAAGGAATCCCCCTTGGAGGCACAGATACGCAGTATTTT	CASSQGIPLGGTDTQYF
-	TRBV6-5	-	TRBJ2-2	TGTGCCAGCAGTTTGATGATCTCCGGGGAGCTGTTTTTT	CASSLMISGELFF
-	TRBV6-5	-	TRBJ1-2	TGTGCCAGCAGTTACTTTGGAGGGAACTATGGCTACACCTTC	CASSYFGGNYGYTF
TRBD1	TRBV19	-	TRBJ1-5	TGTGCCAGTAGTATTGGACAGGGGTCGGGGAATCAGCCCCAGCATTTT	CASSIGQGSGNQPQHF
TRBD2	TRBV6-6	-	TRBJ2-5	TGTGCCAGCAGTAGTGCTAGCGGGGGAGAGACCCAGTACTTC	CASSSASGGETQYF
-	TRBV27	-	TRBJ1-3	TGTGCCAGCAGTTCAACAGGGCCTGGAAACACCATATATTTT	CASSSTGPGNTIYF
-	TRBV19	-	TRBJ1-2	TGTGCCAGAGCGGGATCGGCAACAGGGAGCCCGGGAGGCTACACCTTC	CARAGSATGSPGGYTF